These 10 T cell receptor beta chains were sequenced from one sample in a study of CD8+ T cells in alopecia areata. Extracted from the samples, RNA was reverse transcribed into cDNA to serve as the sequencing template. Clones were sequenced by immunoSEQ multiplex PCR, and TCRdb holds only the in-frame ones, with some missing. The table shows some 42,000 clones, with roughly 90% occurring only once. Treatment meaning: oral pan-JAK inhibitor, 5-10 mg twice daily. Material: CD8+ T cells sorted from blood, obtained at week 24, from a patient treated with tofacitinib. The receptors originated from a human donor with alopecia areata.

The table lists this clone with a count of one. DNA of the CDR3: TGTGCCTGGAGAAGACCGGGAATGGAACGAGCTTTCTTT. This encodes CAWRRPGMERAFF. The chain couples TRBV30 to TRBJ1-1; no clear D. The CDR3 loop spans 13 amino acids. The V end lost 3 bases, the J end lost 10 bases, and 18 bases lay between the germline ends. CDR1 and CDR2 (germline): GTSNPN, SVGIG (reference sequence).

The chain couples TRBV19 to TRBJ2-3; 7 bases fit TRBD1. Losses at the gene ends were 9 bases for V and 1 base for J; bases not matched to a gene: 7. The V gene's germline CDR1 is LNHDA and CDR2 SQIVND (reference sequence). The CDR3 is 14 residues long. CDR3 region: CASPRGLRTDTQYF. The DNA for the CDR3 is TGTGCCAGCCCAAGGGGGCTGCGCACAGATACGCAGTATTTT.

The gene calls are TRBV5-6 and TRBJ2-7, with 10 bases matching TRBD1. J gave up 4 bases and V 0 bases, and 7 bases lay outside the gene matches. The CDR3 contains 16 residues. Per the germline V gene, CDR1 is SGHDT and CDR2 is YYEEEE. CDR3 bases: TGTGCCAGCAGCTTGGCAGTCGGGACAGGGGCTTACGAGCAGTACTTC. It yields the protein CASSLAVGTGAYEQYF.

The chain combines TRBV28 with TRBJ2-7, with 9 bases that match TRBD1. Germline CDR1 MDHEN, CDR2 SYDVKM. There are 17 residues in the CDR3. J gave up 1 base and V 4 bases, and 11 bases lay outside the gene matches. The CDR3 is CASSSWTGTGNSYEQYF. The CDR3 coding sequence is TGTGCCAGCAGTTCATGGACCGGGACAGGGAATTCCTACGAGCAGTACTTC. Filled out from reference TRBV28 and TRBJ2-7, the complete variable domain reads DVKVTQSSRYLVKRTGEKVFLECVQDMDHENMFWYRQDPGLGLRLIYFSYDVKMKEKGDIPEGYSVSREKKERFSLILESASTNQTSMYLCASSSWTGTGNSYEQYFGPGTRLTVT.

The chain combines TRBV6-1 with TRBJ1-1; D is uncertain. Germline V gives CDR1 MNHNS, CDR2 SASEGT. The length of the CDR3 is 12 residues. The V end lost 7 bases, the J end lost 1 base, and 7 bases lay between the germline ends. The CDR3 here is CASKGSNTEAFF. CDR3 in DNA: TGTGCCAGCAAAGGGTCGAACACTGAAGCTTTCTTT.

The V call is TRBV28, the J call TRBJ2-7; 10 nucleotides line up with TRBD1. The germline V gene encodes CDR1 MDHEN and CDR2 SYDVKM. V gave up 2 bases and J gave up 0 bases; unmatched junction bases: 4. CDR3 size: 16 residues. The CDR3 DNA reads as TGTGCCAGCAGTTTAGAGACAGGGGGCGACTCCTACGAGCAGTACTTC. This codes for CASSLETGGDSYEQYF.

CDR3 in DNA: TGTGCCAGCAGTTTCAGGACAGGGAAATACGAGCAGTACTTC. Translated, it gives CASSFRTGKYEQYF. The chain uses TRBV28 and TRBJ2-7; 8 bases are a match to TRBD1. CDR3 length: 14 residues. Germline V gives CDR1 MDHEN, CDR2 SYDVKM. V gave up 3 bases and J gave up 4 bases; unmatched junction bases: 5.

The chain carries TRBV27 and TRBJ2-7, with 7 nucleotides matching TRBD1. The germline V gene has CDR1 MNHEY and CDR2 SMNVEV (reference sequence). The CDR3 loop spans 15 amino acids. J was trimmed by 2 bases and V by 6 bases; bases with no gene match: 10. The CDR3 nucleotides read TGTGCCAGCAGATTTGCCGGGACAGAGCCCTACGAGCAGTACTTC. Its protein product is CASRFAGTEPYEQYF.

This chain joins TRBV11-1 and TRBJ1-1; TRBD1 matches 7 bases. Looked up from germline, CDR1 is SGHAT and CDR2 is FQDESV (reference sequence). V dropped 5 bases and J dropped 3; count of bases not matched to a gene: 6. The length of the CDR3 is 14 residues. CDR3 residues: CASSPGGTDTEAFF. The CDR3 DNA is TGTGCCAGCAGCCCGGGCGGGACAGACACTGAAGCTTTCTTT.

In this sample, this clone turned up once. The chain employs TRBV11-2 and TRBJ2-5; D gene ambiguous. The CDR3 is made up of 11 amino acids. Germline values: CDR1 SGHAT, CDR2 FQNNGV. V lost 0 bases and J 4 bases, leaving 0 bases between the germline ends. CDR3 nucleotide sequence: TGTGCCAGCAGCTTAGAAGAGACCCAGTACTTC. Amino acids: CASSLEETQYF. The variable domain in full, with the rest retrieved from reference TRBV11-2 and TRBJ2-5, is EAGVAQSPRYKIIEKRQSVAFWCNPISGHATLYWYQQILGQGPKLLIQFQNNGVVDDSQLPKDRFSAERLKGVDSTLKIQPAKLEDSAVYLCASSLEETQYFGPGTRLLVL.